Listed below are T cell receptor beta chains from one sample, sequenced in a study of CD8 T cells in ankylosing spondylitis. From the 5' RACE reads, TCRdb called clonotypes with MiXCR, one entry per CDR3 protein. The data show 300,000 to 400,000 distinct CDR3 sequences, with roughly 20% seen just once and 10% to 15% held by the top ten. Sequencing used blood, either unsorted or a sorted T cell fraction (not recorded which). All receptors derive from a male donor with ankylosing spondylitis or in good health (not recorded which). CDR3s include the opening cysteine and the closing phenylalanine or tryptophan. Each record gives: D gene, clone size, J gene, V gene, CDR3 protein, CDR3 DNA. D genes are given only for firm matches. Only some rows state a clone size, as once, few, many or a class for expanded clones.

d_call: TRBD1; clone_size: NA; j_call: TRBJ2-7; v_call: TRBV20-1; cdr3_aa: CSAKYWDRGLYEQYF; cdr3_nt: TGCAGTGCTAAGTACTGGGACAGGGGTTTGTACGAGCAGTACTTC
d_call: TRBD2; clone_size: few; j_call: TRBJ2-2; v_call: TRBV29-1; cdr3_aa: CSVGPPGGTGELFF; cdr3_nt: TGCAGCGTTGGCCCGCCGGGGGGCACCGGGGAGCTGTTTTTT
d_call: TRBD1; clone_size: once; j_call: TRBJ2-4; v_call: TRBV19; cdr3_aa: CASNVAGGAKNIQYF; cdr3_nt: TGTGCCAGTAATGTCGCAGGGGGAGCCAAAAACATTCAGTACTTC
d_call: TRBD1; clone_size: few; j_call: TRBJ2-7; v_call: TRBV12-3/TRBV12-4; cdr3_aa: CASGDRGNSYEQYF; cdr3_nt: TGTGCCAGCGGGGACAGGGGGAACTCCTACGAGCAGTACTTC
d_call: NA; clone_size: NA; j_call: TRBJ2-7; v_call: TRBV4-1; cdr3_aa: CASSHILEPGGSEQYF; cdr3_nt: TGCGCCAGCAGCCATATACTAGAGCCAGGGGGGAGCGAGCAGTACTTC
d_call: NA; clone_size: once; j_call: TRBJ2-1; v_call: TRBV6-5; cdr3_aa: CASSYSYGNEQFF; cdr3_nt: TGTGCCAGCAGTTACTCGTACGGGAATGAGCAGTTCTTC
d_call: TRBD1; clone_size: many; j_call: TRBJ1-1; v_call: TRBV29-1; cdr3_aa: CRADQGAPNTEAFF; cdr3_nt: TGCAGAGCGGATCAGGGGGCGCCGAACACTGAAGCTTTCTTT
d_call: TRBD2; clone_size: many; j_call: TRBJ2-3; v_call: TRBV20-1; cdr3_aa: CSAREAGRTDTQYF; cdr3_nt: TGCAGTGCCAGAGAAGCGGGGCGCACAGATACGCAGTATTTT
d_call: TRBD2; clone_size: few; j_call: TRBJ2-7; v_call: TRBV6-1; cdr3_aa: CASTPIGGRNEQYF; cdr3_nt: TGTGCCAGCACCCCCATAGGCGGGAGAAACGAGCAGTACTTC
d_call: TRBD2; clone_size: few; j_call: TRBJ2-7; v_call: TRBV12-3/TRBV12-4; cdr3_aa: CASSFGAGGLYEQYF; cdr3_nt: TGTGCCAGCAGTTTTGGAGCGGGGGGGCTCTACGAGCAGTACTTC
d_call: NA; clone_size: NA; j_call: TRBJ1-1; v_call: TRBV6-5; cdr3_aa: CASSSLDLNTEAFF; cdr3_nt: TGTGCCAGCAGTTCATTGGACTTGAACACTGAAGCTTTCTTT
d_call: NA; clone_size: NA; j_call: TRBJ2-7; v_call: TRBV27; cdr3_aa: CASSPRLFDEQYF; cdr3_nt: TGTGCCAGCAGTCCCCGGCTCTTTGACGAGCAGTACTTC
d_call: NA; clone_size: few; j_call: TRBJ2-7; v_call: TRBV4-2; cdr3_aa: CASSQLAEAYEQYF; cdr3_nt: TGTGCCAGCAGCCAACTCGCGGAAGCTTACGAGCAGTACTTC
d_call: NA; clone_size: few; j_call: TRBJ2-1; v_call: TRBV28; cdr3_aa: CASSDRGSYNEQFF; cdr3_nt: TGTGCCAGCAGTGACCGGGGCTCCTACAATGAGCAGTTCTTC
d_call: TRBD1; clone_size: NA; j_call: TRBJ2-7; v_call: TRBV15; cdr3_aa: CATGGTGSYEQYF; cdr3_nt: TGTGCCACTGGTGGGACAGGGTCCTACGAGCAGTACTTC
d_call: TRBD1; clone_size: few; j_call: TRBJ2-2; v_call: TRBV29-1; cdr3_aa: CSVGTGTGYTGELFF; cdr3_nt: TGCAGCGTGGGGACCGGGACAGGGTACACCGGGGAGCTGTTTTTT
d_call: TRBD1; clone_size: NA; j_call: TRBJ2-7; v_call: TRBV18; cdr3_aa: CASSPRDRSSYEQYF; cdr3_nt: TGTGCCAGCTCACCCCGGGACAGGAGCTCCTACGAGCAGTACTTC
d_call: TRBD2; clone_size: few; j_call: TRBJ2-1; v_call: TRBV18; cdr3_aa: CASSPPGGFLYNEQFF; cdr3_nt: TGTGCCAGCTCACCACCGGGAGGGTTTCTATACAATGAGCAGTTCTTC
d_call: NA; clone_size: NA; j_call: TRBJ2-7; v_call: TRBV7-9; cdr3_aa: CASSAARAGDEQYF; cdr3_nt: TGTGCCAGCAGCGCGGCGAGGGCAGGGGACGAGCAGTACTTC
d_call: NA; clone_size: few; j_call: TRBJ1-1; v_call: TRBV13; cdr3_aa: CASSFGWDTEAFF; cdr3_nt: TGTGCCAGCAGCTTCGGGTGGGACACTGAAGCTTTCTTT
d_call: TRBD1; clone_size: NA; j_call: TRBJ2-6; v_call: TRBV5-5; cdr3_aa: CASSPSTGISGANVLTF; cdr3_nt: TGTGCCAGCAGCCCCTCGACAGGGATCTCTGGGGCCAACGTCCTGACTTTC
d_call: TRBD1; clone_size: NA; j_call: TRBJ2-7; v_call: TRBV11-1; cdr3_aa: CASSSRRTGTGILSYEQYF; cdr3_nt: TGTGCCAGCAGCTCAAGGAGAACCGGGACAGGGATACTATCCTACGAGCAGTACTTC
d_call: NA; clone_size: NA; j_call: TRBJ2-3; v_call: TRBV12-3/TRBV12-4; cdr3_aa: CASSWGQGQYF; cdr3_nt: TGTGCCAGCAGTTGGGGACAAGGGCAGTATTTT
d_call: NA; clone_size: many; j_call: TRBJ1-1; v_call: TRBV7-9; cdr3_aa: CASSWNTEAFF; cdr3_nt: TGTGCCAGCAGTTGGAACACTGAAGCTTTCTTT
d_call: NA; clone_size: NA; j_call: TRBJ2-3; v_call: TRBV12-3/TRBV12-4; cdr3_aa: CASSVAGASFTDTQYF; cdr3_nt: TGTGCCAGCAGTGTAGCCGGGGCTTCTTTCACAGATACGCAGTATTTT
d_call: TRBD1; clone_size: NA; j_call: TRBJ2-7; v_call: TRBV30; cdr3_aa: CAWSVGQGPYEQYF; cdr3_nt: TGTGCCTGGAGTGTGGGACAGGGTCCCTACGAGCAGTACTTC
d_call: NA; clone_size: NA; j_call: TRBJ2-3; v_call: TRBV5-1; cdr3_aa: CASSLAGRAEITDTQYF; cdr3_nt: TGCGCCAGCAGCTTGGCAGGCAGGGCGGAAATCACAGATACGCAGTATTTT
d_call: NA; clone_size: NA; j_call: TRBJ1-6; v_call: TRBV6-1; cdr3_aa: CASSENHREVSPLHF; cdr3_nt: TGTGCCAGCAGTGAAAATCACAGGGAGGTATCACCCCTCCACTTT
d_call: NA; clone_size: NA; j_call: TRBJ2-7; v_call: TRBV5-1; cdr3_aa: CASSLAAVSYEQYF; cdr3_nt: TGCGCCAGCAGCTTGGCTGCAGTGTCCTACGAGCAGTACTTC
d_call: NA; clone_size: NA; j_call: TRBJ2-7; v_call: TRBV4-2; cdr3_aa: CASSQDLSPEQYF; cdr3_nt: TGTGCCAGCAGCCAAGATCTTTCTCCCGAGCAGTACTTC
d_call: NA; clone_size: NA; j_call: TRBJ2-5; v_call: TRBV5-1; cdr3_aa: CASSHPLTETQYF; cdr3_nt: TGCGCCAGCAGCCACCCATTGACCGAGACCCAGTACTTC
d_call: NA; clone_size: many; j_call: TRBJ2-7; v_call: TRBV2; cdr3_aa: CASSDQTASYEQYF; cdr3_nt: TGTGCCAGCAGTGACCAGACGGCCTCCTACGAGCAGTACTTC
d_call: NA; clone_size: NA; j_call: TRBJ2-1; v_call: TRBV7-8; cdr3_aa: CASSPSEQGSSYNEQFF; cdr3_nt: TGTGCCAGCAGCCCTAGCGAACAGGGAAGCTCCTACAATGAGCAGTTCTTC
d_call: TRBD1; clone_size: NA; j_call: TRBJ2-7; v_call: TRBV20-1; cdr3_aa: CSARDRGGRYEQYF; cdr3_nt: TGCAGTGCTAGGGACAGGGGGGGACGCTACGAGCAGTACTTC
d_call: NA; clone_size: few; j_call: TRBJ2-3; v_call: TRBV7-9; cdr3_aa: CASSPLLRTDTQYF; cdr3_nt: TGTGCCAGCAGCCCCCTCCTAAGGACAGATACGCAGTATTTT
d_call: NA; clone_size: NA; j_call: TRBJ1-6; v_call: TRBV27; cdr3_aa: CASLLSGTYNSPLHF; cdr3_nt: TGTGCCAGCCTTCTATCCGGAACCTATAATTCACCCCTCCACTTT
d_call: NA; clone_size: NA; j_call: TRBJ2-5; v_call: TRBV12-3/TRBV12-4; cdr3_aa: CASSPGAGAGGTQYF; cdr3_nt: TGTGCCAGCAGCCCCGGGGCGGGGGCAGGGGGGACCCAGTACTTC
d_call: TRBD1; clone_size: NA; j_call: TRBJ2-5; v_call: TRBV5-1; cdr3_aa: CASRVDRAQETQYF; cdr3_nt: TGCGCCAGCAGGGTGGACAGGGCCCAAGAGACCCAGTACTTC
d_call: NA; clone_size: NA; j_call: TRBJ2-2; v_call: TRBV7-9; cdr3_aa: CASSWGAGELFF; cdr3_nt: TGTGCCAGCAGCTGGGGGGCCGGGGAGCTGTTTTTT
d_call: NA; clone_size: few; j_call: TRBJ2-3; v_call: TRBV6-2/TRBV6-3; cdr3_aa: CASSYSSDFFVDTQYF; cdr3_nt: TGTGCCAGCAGTTACTCGTCCGACTTCTTCGTAGATACGCAGTATTTT
d_call: TRBD1; clone_size: few; j_call: TRBJ2-7; v_call: TRBV10-2; cdr3_aa: CASSESGTGASNEQYF; cdr3_nt: TGCGCCAGCAGTGAGTCTGGGACAGGGGCCTCCAACGAGCAGTACTTC
d_call: TRBD1; clone_size: NA; j_call: TRBJ2-1; v_call: TRBV3-1; cdr3_aa: CASSPGTGYDDEQFF; cdr3_nt: TGTGCCAGCAGCCCCGGGACAGGGTATGACGATGAGCAGTTCTTC
d_call: NA; clone_size: NA; j_call: TRBJ2-7; v_call: TRBV4-1; cdr3_aa: CASSQEMSTAYEQYF; cdr3_nt: TGCGCCAGCAGCCAAGAAATGTCGACAGCCTACGAGCAGTACTTC
d_call: TRBD2; clone_size: few; j_call: TRBJ2-1; v_call: TRBV24-1; cdr3_aa: CATSDRGLAYEQFF; cdr3_nt: TGTGCCACCAGTGACCGGGGACTAGCTTATGAGCAGTTCTTC
d_call: NA; clone_size: few; j_call: TRBJ1-5; v_call: TRBV12-3/TRBV12-4; cdr3_aa: CASRQGNSNQPQHF; cdr3_nt: TGTGCCAGCAGGCAGGGTAATAGCAATCAGCCCCAGCATTTT
d_call: TRBD1; clone_size: few; j_call: TRBJ2-1; v_call: TRBV29-1; cdr3_aa: CSVEDPDRGYANEQFF; cdr3_nt: TGCAGCGTTGAAGATCCTGACAGGGGATATGCCAATGAGCAGTTCTTC
d_call: NA; clone_size: NA; j_call: TRBJ2-2; v_call: TRBV13; cdr3_aa: CTSSPIGGDPGTGELFF; cdr3_nt: TGTACCAGCAGCCCCATTGGCGGGGACCCGGGCACCGGGGAGCTGTTTTTT
d_call: NA; clone_size: NA; j_call: TRBJ2-7; v_call: TRBV6-1; cdr3_aa: CASRSPLYGYEQYF; cdr3_nt: TGTGCCAGCAGATCCCCCCTCTACGGATACGAGCAGTACTTC
d_call: TRBD2; clone_size: NA; j_call: TRBJ2-5; v_call: TRBV6-1; cdr3_aa: CASWTSGVGTQYF; cdr3_nt: TGTGCCAGTTGGACTAGCGGGGTGGGGACCCAGTACTTC
d_call: TRBD2; clone_size: NA; j_call: TRBJ2-5; v_call: TRBV9; cdr3_aa: CASSVGLAGPQTGETQYF; cdr3_nt: TGTGCCAGCAGCGTAGGACTAGCGGGGCCCCAGACGGGGGAGACCCAGTACTTC
d_call: NA; clone_size: NA; j_call: TRBJ2-7; v_call: TRBV6-2/TRBV6-3; cdr3_aa: CASSPPSDSTREQYF; cdr3_nt: TGTGCCAGCAGTCCTCCTAGCGACTCCACCCGCGAGCAGTACTTC
d_call: NA; clone_size: few; j_call: TRBJ2-7; v_call: TRBV20-1; cdr3_aa: CSAPRGSYEQYF; cdr3_nt: TGCAGTGCTCCGCGTGGGAGCTACGAGCAGTACTTC
d_call: NA; clone_size: NA; j_call: TRBJ2-7; v_call: TRBV5-1; cdr3_aa: CASSSGRTFGQYF; cdr3_nt: TGCGCCAGCAGCTCGGGACGGACATTCGGGCAGTACTTC